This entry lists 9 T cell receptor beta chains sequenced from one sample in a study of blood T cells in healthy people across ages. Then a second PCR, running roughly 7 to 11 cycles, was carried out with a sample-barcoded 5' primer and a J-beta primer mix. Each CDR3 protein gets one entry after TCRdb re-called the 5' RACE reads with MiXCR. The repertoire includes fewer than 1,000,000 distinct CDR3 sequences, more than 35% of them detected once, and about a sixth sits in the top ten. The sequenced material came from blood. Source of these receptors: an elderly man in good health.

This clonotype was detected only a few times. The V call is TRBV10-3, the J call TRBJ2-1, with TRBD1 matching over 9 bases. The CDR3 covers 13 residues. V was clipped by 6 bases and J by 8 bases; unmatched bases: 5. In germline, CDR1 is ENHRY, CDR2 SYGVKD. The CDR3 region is CAIRGQGRDEQFF. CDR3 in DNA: TGTGCCATCAGAGGACAGGGGAGGGATGAGCAGTTCTTC.

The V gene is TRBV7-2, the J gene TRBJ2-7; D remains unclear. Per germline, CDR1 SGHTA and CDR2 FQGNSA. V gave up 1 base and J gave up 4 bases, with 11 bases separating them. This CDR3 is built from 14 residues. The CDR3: CASSLEVIGYEQYF. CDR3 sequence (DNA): TGTGCCAGCAGCTTAGAAGTAATTGGGTACGAGCAGTACTTC.

The CDR3 DNA follows: TGTGCCACCAGTGCGGCTAGCGGGAACTACGAGCAGTACTTC. This sequence encodes CATSAASGNYEQYF. The chain carries TRBV24-1 and TRBJ2-7; TRBD2 aligns across 9 bases. This CDR3 comprises 14 residues. After removal of 5 bases from V and 3 bases from J, the junction contained 4 bases not matched to a gene. Germline loops: CDR1 KGHDR, CDR2 SFDVKD.

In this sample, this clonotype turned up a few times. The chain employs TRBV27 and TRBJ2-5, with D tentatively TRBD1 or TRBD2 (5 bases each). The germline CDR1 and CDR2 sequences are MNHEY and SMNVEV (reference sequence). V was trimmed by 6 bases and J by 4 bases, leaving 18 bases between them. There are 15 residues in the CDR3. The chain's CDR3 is CASRGIPGAPETQYF. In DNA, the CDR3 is TGTGCCAGCAGGGGGATACCCGGGGCCCCAGAGACCCAGTACTTC.

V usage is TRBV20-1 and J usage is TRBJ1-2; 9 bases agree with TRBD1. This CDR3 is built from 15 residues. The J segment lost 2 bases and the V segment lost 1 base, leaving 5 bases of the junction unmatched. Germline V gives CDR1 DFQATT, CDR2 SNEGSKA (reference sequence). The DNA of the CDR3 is TGCAGTGCTAGAGCCCAGGACAGGGGAAACTATGGCTACACCTTC. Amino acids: CSARAQDRGNYGYTF.

CDR3 sequence reads: CATSRGVSGVYDEQFF. DNA of the CDR3: TGTGCCACCAGCAGAGGAGTTAGCGGGGTATACGATGAGCAGTTCTTC. This sequence joins TRBV15 and TRBJ2-1; 8 bases line up with TRBD2. CDR3 size: 16 residues. J lost 8 bases, V lost 1 base, and 10 bases had no gene match. Germline CDR1 and CDR2: LNHNV and YYDKDF (reference sequence).

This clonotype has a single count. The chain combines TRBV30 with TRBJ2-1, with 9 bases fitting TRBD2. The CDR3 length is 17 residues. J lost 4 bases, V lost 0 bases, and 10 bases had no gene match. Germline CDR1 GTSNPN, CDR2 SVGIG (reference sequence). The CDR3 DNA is TGTGCCTGGAGTGTAGGCTTAGCGGGAGACCTGTACAATGAGCAGTTCTTC. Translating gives CAWSVGLAGDLYNEQFF.

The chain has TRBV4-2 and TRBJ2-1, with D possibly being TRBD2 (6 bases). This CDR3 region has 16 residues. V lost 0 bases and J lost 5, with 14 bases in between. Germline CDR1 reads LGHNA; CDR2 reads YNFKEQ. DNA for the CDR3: TGTGCCAGCAGCCAAGATACGGGGACTCAAGACAATGAGCAGTTCTTC. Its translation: CASSQDTGTQDNEQFF.

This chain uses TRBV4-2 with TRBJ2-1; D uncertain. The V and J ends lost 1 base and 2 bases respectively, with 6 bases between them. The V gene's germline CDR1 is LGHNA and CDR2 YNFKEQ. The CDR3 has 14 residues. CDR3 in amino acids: CASSQVETYNEQFF. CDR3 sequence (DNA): TGTGCCAGCAGCCAAGTTGAGACCTACAATGAGCAGTTCTTC.